This is a list of T cell receptor beta chains from one sample in a study of regulatory T cells in long-lasting Graves disease. TCRdb re-called the multiplex PCR reads with MiXCR, one entry per CDR3 protein. This table has 400,000 to 450,000 distinct CDR3 sequences, about 17% appearing once. The sample was also reused in another study, on T cells in Graves' hyperthyroidism and ophthalmopathy.

Material: peripheral blood mononuclear cells (PBMCs), obtained at new diagnosis, from a patient treated with antithyroid drugs. The receptors were gathered from a woman aged 25 to 45 with Graves disease. CDR3s leave out the opening cysteine and the closing phenylalanine or tryptophan. The order of the fields is J gene, V gene, D gene, CDR3 protein. The D gene is left open where the match is weak.

TRBJ2-3	TRBV7-3	TRBD1	ASSPRPGQGYYGGTDTQY
TRBJ1-2	TRBV29-1	-	SVDGSYT
TRBJ2-7	TRBV4-1	-	ASSTYYRADEQY
TRBJ2-5	TRBV4-1	-	ASSQAAEETQY
TRBJ1-1	TRBV2	-	ASSRGVGTEAF
TRBJ1-1	TRBV7-9	-	ASSLFGRANEAF
TRBJ2-5	TRBV7-2	-	ASSLVVWETQY
TRBJ2-1	TRBV10-2	TRBD2	ASSDPGLPTYNEQF
TRBJ1-1	TRBV28	-	ASSFQWGEAF
TRBJ2-7	TRBV28	TRBD2	ASSSGGTIKTPYEQY
TRBJ2-4	TRBV6-1	TRBD2	ASSEGLAGTPGNIQY
TRBJ2-5	TRBV12-3/TRBV12-4	TRBD1	ASSLTGQGAWETQY
TRBJ2-5	TRBV2	-	ASSEGAQGPLYQETQY
TRBJ2-3	TRBV28	TRBD2	ASRERDFTDTQY
TRBJ2-5	TRBV7-9	-	ASSPGGGTGETQY
TRBJ1-1	TRBV19	-	ASRKELNTEAF
TRBJ2-1	TRBV7-9	-	ASIIRGSNNEQF
TRBJ1-4	TRBV12-3/TRBV12-4	-	ASSFHRTELGKLF
TRBJ2-1	TRBV19	-	ASSPSALVGDEQF
TRBJ1-1	TRBV7-9	TRBD1	ARDRVSTEAF
TRBJ2-2	TRBV6-1	TRBD1	ASSRIGGSGELF
TRBJ2-1	TRBV20-1	TRBD2	SASPQGLAGEGIGNEQF
TRBJ2-7	TRBV4-1	-	ASSQEVAGLYYEQY
TRBJ2-2	TRBV27	-	ASSFIGLENTGELF
TRBJ2-1	TRBV18	-	ASITIAGGDEQF
TRBJ2-2	TRBV6-2/TRBV6-3	-	ASSYSLTGELF
TRBJ1-2	TRBV4-1	-	ASSQDHQGRGYGYT
TRBJ2-3	TRBV6-2/TRBV6-3	-	ASSYSGGEGTDTQY
TRBJ2-7	TRBV20-1	-	SARSTISSYEQY
TRBJ2-1	TRBV7-9	TRBD2	ASSTSTSGPEQF
TRBJ1-5	TRBV27	-	ASSPRGHQPQH
TRBJ2-1	TRBV12-3/TRBV12-4	-	ASSSGSLSYNEQF
TRBJ2-1	TRBV11-2	TRBD2	ASSYPTSGLRYNEQF
TRBJ2-7	TRBV20-1	-	SANGPVPYEQY
TRBJ2-3	TRBV20-1	TRBD2	SASRGDPDTQY
TRBJ2-2	TRBV12-3/TRBV12-4	TRBD2	ASRPTSGSFSGELF
TRBJ2-3	TRBV7-9	-	ASSLTADSTDTQY
TRBJ1-1	TRBV30	-	AWAETYTEAF
TRBJ1-1	TRBV11-2	-	ASKAHTEAF
TRBJ2-7	TRBV5-4	TRBD2	ASSLAPGGSYEQY
TRBJ1-1	TRBV28	-	ASSSDGVTTEAF
TRBJ1-3	TRBV20-1	-	SAQGSSGNTIY
TRBJ1-1	TRBV6-1	-	ASGVAANTEAF
TRBJ1-5	TRBV20-1	-	SASSGVNQPQH
TRBJ2-1	TRBV6-1	TRBD2	ASSHRRRESYNEQF
TRBJ1-2	TRBV10-3	-	AISENRASQGYT
TRBJ2-3	TRBV6-2/TRBV6-3	TRBD2	ASSYSISGSTTDTQY
TRBJ2-2	TRBV7-9	-	ASTSQAANTGELF